This TCR beta chain was retrieved from a study of cytomegalovirus exposure and HLA in healthy donors. TCRdb's copy holds only in-frame clones and misses some; the assay was immunoSEQ multiplex PCR. The repertoire holds approximately 300,000 clones, around 90% seen once, with roughly 1.2% in the top ten. Findings of the study overall: The listing of 160 or so TCR beta chains classed them as cytomegalovirus-associated. In vitro testing confirmed a few CMV-associated chains as specific for CMV antigens. While the bulk of TCR sequences proved rare, some public TCRs turned up in many donors.

This clone was seen once. Its cognate antigen is unknown. The CDR3 loop spans 10 amino acids. The V and J ends lost 7 bases and 3 bases respectively, with 6 bases between them. Germline loops: CDR1 SQVTM, CDR2 ANQGSEA. The gene calls are TRBV29-1 and TRBJ2-5; D gene unclear. This TCR was sampled from a woman aged 25 to 45 in good health and CMV-seropositive. The sequenced material came from PBMCs. CDR3 sequence (DNA): TGCAGCGGTGGGGAAGAGACCCAGTACTTC. The encoded protein is CSGGEETQYF.